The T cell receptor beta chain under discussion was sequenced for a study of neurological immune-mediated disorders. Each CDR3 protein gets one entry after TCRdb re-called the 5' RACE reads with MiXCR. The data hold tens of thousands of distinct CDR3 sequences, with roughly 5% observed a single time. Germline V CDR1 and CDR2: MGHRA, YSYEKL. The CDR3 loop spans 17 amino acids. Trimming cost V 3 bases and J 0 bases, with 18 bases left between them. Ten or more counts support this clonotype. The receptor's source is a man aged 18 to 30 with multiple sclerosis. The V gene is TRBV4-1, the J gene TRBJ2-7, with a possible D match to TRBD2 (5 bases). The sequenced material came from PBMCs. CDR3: CASSHVDLGVASYEQYF. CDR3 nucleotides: TGCGCCAGCAGCCATGTCGACCTCGGGGTCGCCTCCTACGAGCAGTACTTC.